This entry concerns a single T cell receptor (beta chain). The PCR had 60 Vbeta and 13 Jbeta primers. The assay was immunoSEQ multiplex PCR, and TCRdb's table has in-frame clones only and misses some. The repertoire holds about 190,000 clones, with more than 85% as singletons. This specimen comes from a study of cytomegalovirus exposure and HLA in healthy donors. Whole-study context: Most donors, 81% of a few hundred genotyped, fell in the Caucasian-associated ancestry cluster.

The V gene's germline CDR1 is LNHDA and CDR2 SQIVND (reference sequence). The CDR3 contains 14 residues. Trimming cost V 3 bases and J 8 bases; bases outside gene matches: 5. The sequencing input was PBMCs. V is TRBV19 and J is TRBJ1-5; TRBD1 matches at 9 bases. The sequence derives from a young woman in good health and CMV-seronegative. In nucleotides, the CDR3 is TGTGCCAGTAGTATCGGGGACAGGGCTAAGCCCCAGCATTTT. Residues: CASSIGDRAKPQHF.